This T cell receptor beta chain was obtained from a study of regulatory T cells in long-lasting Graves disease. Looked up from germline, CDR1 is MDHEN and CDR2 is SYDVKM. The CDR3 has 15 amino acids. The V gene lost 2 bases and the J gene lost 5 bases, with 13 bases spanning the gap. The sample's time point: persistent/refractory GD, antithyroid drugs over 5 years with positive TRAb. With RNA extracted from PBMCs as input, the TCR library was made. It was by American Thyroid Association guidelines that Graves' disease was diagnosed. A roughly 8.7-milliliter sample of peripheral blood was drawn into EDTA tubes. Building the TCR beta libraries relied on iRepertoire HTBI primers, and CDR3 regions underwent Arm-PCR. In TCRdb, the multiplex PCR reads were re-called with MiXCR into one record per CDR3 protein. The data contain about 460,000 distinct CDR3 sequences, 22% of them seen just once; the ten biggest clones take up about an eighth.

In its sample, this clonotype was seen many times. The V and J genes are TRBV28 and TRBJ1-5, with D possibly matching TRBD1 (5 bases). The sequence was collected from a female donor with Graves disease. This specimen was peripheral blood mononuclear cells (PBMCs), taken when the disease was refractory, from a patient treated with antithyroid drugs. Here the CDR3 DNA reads TGTGCCAGCAGTTTAACTTCAGGGTTCGATCAGCCCCAGCATTTT. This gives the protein CASSLTSGFDQPQHF.